The 18 T cell receptor beta chains given below trace back to one sample, sequenced in a study of graft-versus-host responses after intestinal transplantation. TCRdb keeps only in-frame clones here, not all; method: immunoSEQ multiplex PCR. This sample carries around 35,000 clones, roughly 87% of them seen once, and the ten largest clones take more than 15%. Graft-derived tissue was subjected to processing to liberate intraepithelial and lamina propria lymphocytes. This material consisted of ileum tissue, taken 200 to 210 days after intestinal transplant. The receptors shown here come from a human patient who received an intestinal transplant, so some T cells may come from the graft donor.

The chain links TRBV11-2 to TRBJ2-3; 11 nucleotides match TRBD2. V was pared by 5 bases and J by 3 bases, with 13 bases of the junction left unmatched. CDR3 size: 18 residues. CDR1 is SGHAT and CDR2 is FQNNGV in the germline V gene. The CDR3 DNA reads as TGTGCCAGCAGCAGACGATCTAGCGGGGGGCGGGGGACAGATACGCAGTATTTT. The encoded protein is CASSRRSSGGRGTDTQYF. Looking up the rest from reference TRBV11-2 and TRBJ2-3 gives the full variable domain: EAGVAQSPRYKIIEKRQSVAFWCNPISGHATLYWYQQILGQGPKLLIQFQNNGVVDDSQLPKDRFSAERLKGVDSTLKIQPAKLEDSAVYLCASSRRSSGGRGTDTQYFGPGTRLTVL.

The genes are TRBV29-1 and TRBJ2-1; D uncertain. The V gene lost 0 bases and the J gene lost 3 bases, with 9 bases spanning the gap. The CDR3 covers 14 residues. CDR1 is SQVTM, CDR2 ANQGSEA, per germline. The chain's CDR3 is CSVEDRHYYNEQFF. For the CDR3, the DNA is TGCAGCGTTGAAGATCGGCACTACTACAATGAGCAGTTCTTC.

The J gene is TRBJ2-7, the V gene TRBV5-6; 8 bases align to TRBD1. Germline V lookup: CDR1 SGHDT, CDR2 YYEEEE. The trim removed 3 bases at V and 3 bases at J, leaving 8 bases unmatched. The CDR3 sequence is 15 residues long. As DNA, the CDR3 is TGTGCCAGCAGCTATGGGACAGGTGGGGGCTACGAGCAGTACTTC. Protein sequence: CASSYGTGGGYEQYF.

CDR3 protein: CAGRSSGYEQYF. For the CDR3, the DNA is TGTGCCGGCCGGAGTTCTGGCTACGAGCAGTACTTC. J is TRBJ2-7 and V is TRBV6-1, with D unresolved. There are 12 residues in the CDR3. Germline V CDR1 and CDR2: MNHNS, SASEGT. Trimming left V 11 bases short and J 3 bases short, with 14 bases between.

This chain uses TRBV27 with TRBJ2-3, with no clear D. Germline CDR1 is MNHEY and CDR2 is SMNVEV (reference sequence). Trimming removed 4 bases from V and 2 bases from J, with 7 bases in between. The CDR3 is 13 amino acids. CDR3 coding DNA: TGTGCCAGCAGTTCCCCAAACACAGATACGCAGTATTTT. Its translation: CASSSPNTDTQYF.

This clone was seen only a few times. The same CDR3 can be traced to other DNA sequences in this sample. J is TRBJ1-2 and V is TRBV19, with D unresolved. The CDR3 sequence is 12 residues long. V gave up 7 bases and J gave up 5 bases, with 11 bases separating them. Germline V gene lookup returns CDR1 LNHDA and CDR2 SQIVND (reference sequence). This CDR3 is CASTLGGYGYTF. CDR3 nucleotides: TGTGCCAGTACCCTTGGAGGATATGGCTACACCTTC.

V is TRBV27 and J is TRBJ2-6, with D maybe TRBD2 (5 bases). The germline V gene encodes CDR1 MNHEY and CDR2 SMNVEV (reference sequence). The CDR3 contains 17 residues. Trimming stripped 2 bases from V and 0 bases from J, with 11 bases between. The DNA of the CDR3 is TGTGCCAGCAGTTTAGAGGGTTGGGGCTCTGGGGCCAACGTCCTGACTTTC. The encoded protein is CASSLEGWGSGANVLTF.

As to this clone: One end of the junction is discordant with germline, which a read error may explain. CDR3 in DNA: TGTGCCAGCAGTGACGAAAGGACAGCCAGCAGTCAGCCCCAGCATTTT. As protein: CASSDERTASSQPQHF. The V gene is TRBV6-4, the J gene TRBJ1-5; weak D call: TRBD1 (6 bases). CDR1 and CDR2 (germline): MRHNA, SNTAGT. This CDR3 spans 16 amino acids.

This sequence joins TRBV5-1 and TRBJ2-1; TRBD2 matches at 13 bases. The V segment lost 2 bases and the J segment 9 bases; nucleotides outside the gene matches: 8. The germline V gene encodes CDR1 SGHRS and CDR2 YFSETQ. The CDR3 runs 16 residues. The CDR3 loop is CASSLRTSGRGGEQFF. In DNA, the CDR3 is TGCGCCAGCAGCTTACGGACTAGCGGGAGAGGTGGTGAGCAGTTCTTC. Using reference TRBV5-1 and TRBJ2-1 for the parts outside the CDR3, the full variable domain is KAGVTQTPRYLIKTRGQQVTLSCSPISGHRSVSWYQQTPGQGLQFLFEYFSETQRNKGNFPGRFSGRQFSNSRSEMNVSTLELGDSALYLCASSLRTSGRGGEQFFGPGTRLTVL.

The rearrangement links TRBV5-1 to TRBJ2-7, with unresolved D. CDR3 length: 13 residues. Trimming took 7 bases from V and 6 from J, leaving 17 bases between them. In germline, CDR1 is SGHRS, CDR2 YFSETQ. CDR3 nucleotides: TGCGCCAGCCCCCGCCGGAACTACGGCGAGCAGTACTTC. This encodes CASPRRNYGEQYF. Variable domain in full (rest from reference TRBV5-1 and TRBJ2-7): KAGVTQTPRYLIKTRGQQVTLSCSPISGHRSVSWYQQTPGQGLQFLFEYFSETQRNKGNFPGRFSGRQFSNSRSEMNVSTLELGDSALYLCASPRRNYGEQYFGPGTRLTVT.

Here the CDR3 DNA reads TGTGCCAGCAGTGGCAGGGGTACAGTCGAGCAGTACTTC. This encodes CASSGRGTVEQYF. The chain links TRBV6-1 to TRBJ2-7; weak D call: TRBD1 (6 bases). V lost 4 bases to trimming and J lost 6 bases, with 13 bases between them. The CDR3 runs to 13 residues. Looked up from germline, CDR1 is MNHNS and CDR2 is SASEGT.

The rearrangement uses TRBV5-1 and TRBJ2-7; maybe TRBD2 (5 bases). Germline values: CDR1 SGHRS, CDR2 YFSETQ. The V end was cut by 0 bases, the J end by 4 bases, with 14 bases between. The CDR3 has 15 residues. The CDR3 here is CASSLEPGMGYEQYF. The CDR3 DNA follows: TGCGCCAGCAGCTTGGAGCCGGGAATGGGATACGAGCAGTACTTC. The complete variable domain, with remaining parts taken from reference TRBV5-1 and TRBJ2-7, reads KAGVTQTPRYLIKTRGQQVTLSCSPISGHRSVSWYQQTPGQGLQFLFEYFSETQRNKGNFPGRFSGRQFSNSRSEMNVSTLELGDSALYLCASSLEPGMGYEQYFGPGTRLTVT.

This clone was recorded only once. The chain employs TRBV7-2 and TRBJ1-2, with 8 positions matching TRBD1. CDR3 size: 15 residues. Germline CDR1 is SGHTA and CDR2 is FQGNSA. V shed 1 base, J shed 0 bases, and the junction held 1 base outside the gene matches. The CDR3 region is CASSLEGQANYGYTF. DNA for the CDR3: TGTGCCAGCAGCTTAGAGGGACAGGCTAACTATGGCTACACCTTC.

The chain uses TRBV7-2 and TRBJ2-1, with D possibly being TRBD2 (6 bases). Germline V gene sequence: CDR1 SGHTA, CDR2 FQGNSA. V was pared by 1 base and J by 6 bases, with 13 bases between. The CDR3 extends over 15 amino acids. This chain's CDR3 is CASSLVSQGGNEQFF. DNA of the CDR3: TGTGCCAGCAGCTTAGTTTCGCAGGGAGGCAATGAGCAGTTCTTC.

The chain carries TRBV7-8 and TRBJ2-5; possible D gene TRBD2, 6 bases. V lost 4 bases and J lost 5, with 17 bases in between. The CDR3 contains 15 residues. Germline CDR1 is SGHVS and CDR2 is FQNEAQ. For the CDR3, the DNA is TGTGCCAGCAGCTCACCGGGACTCTTAGCGGAGACCCAGTACTTC. This gives the protein CASSSPGLLAETQYF.

The genes are TRBV29-1 and TRBJ2-7, with D unresolved. CDR1 SQVTM and CDR2 ANQGSEA come from the germline V gene. V was cut by 5 bases and J by 7 bases, with 18 bases left in between. The CDR3 covers 13 residues. The CDR3: CSVMNRTEGEQYF. DNA of the CDR3: TGCAGCGTTATGAACCGGACGGAAGGGGAGCAGTACTTC.

This chain connects TRBV6-1 to TRBJ1-1; TRBD1 is a possible D gene (6 bases). Germline-derived CDR1 and CDR2 are MNHNS and SASEGT. CDR3 length equals 17 residues. The V end lost 1 base, the J end lost 3 bases, and 18 bases lay between the germline ends. The CDR3 nucleotides are TGTGCCAGCAGTGAAGTTTGGTTGCCAGGGGCCGACACTGAAGCTTTCTTT. This codes for CASSEVWLPGADTEAFF.

The chain is built from TRBV28 and TRBJ2-7, with 14 bases matching TRBD2. The J segment lost 12 bases and the V segment lost 3 bases, leaving 10 bases of the junction unmatched. The germline gives CDR1 MDHEN, CDR2 SYDVKM. The CDR3 sequence is 15 residues long. The CDR3, as DNA: TGTGCCAGCAGTTTCGGGACTAGCGGGGGATCATTATTGTACTTC. Its protein is CASSFGTSGGSLLYF.